These 6 T cell receptor beta chains were sequenced from one sample in a study of T-cell memory formation after mild COVID-19. TCRdb called the 5' RACE reads again in MiXCR, with one record for every CDR3 protein. The data contain approximately 340,000 distinct CDR3 sequences, 13% of them seen just once; the ten biggest clones take up over 20%. What was sequenced was PBMCs or a T cell subset sorted from them (not recorded which). Every receptor here comes from a man aged 18 to 30 who had mild COVID-19 (a few samples of this study predate the infection). Cell type and time point are not known.

This clonotype turned up a few times. J is TRBJ2-3 and V is TRBV4-3; TRBD2 is a possible D gene (6 bases). The CDR3 totals 15 residues. The ends were cut back, 4 bases at V and 2 bases at J, with 13 bases in the middle. Per germline, CDR1 LGHNA and CDR2 YSLEER. CDR3 DNA: TGCGCCAGCAGCCGAGTTAGCGGAGACACAGATACGCAGTATTTT. This gives the protein CASSRVSGDTDTQYF.

The sample holds a few counts of this clonotype. The rearrangement links TRBV4-2 to TRBJ2-3; D perhaps matches TRBD2 (7 bases). Germline V CDR1 and CDR2: LGHNA, YNFKEQ. This CDR3 is built from 15 residues. The V and J ends lost 2 bases and 2 bases respectively, with 11 bases between them. The CDR3 nucleotides are TGTGCCAGCAGCCAACCCGGGGGGCCCACAGATACGCAGTATTTT. Translating gives CASSQPGGPTDTQYF.

This clonotype was counted a few times. V is TRBV6-2 or TRBV6-3 and J is TRBJ2-7, with 10 bases fitting TRBD1. V lost 8 bases, J lost 6 bases, and 13 bases stayed unmatched. Germline CDR1 reads MNHEY; CDR2 reads SVGEGT. The CDR3 sequence is 15 residues long. The chain's CDR3 is CASQKGRGTGVEQYF. The CDR3 nucleotides read TGTGCCAGCCAGAAGGGTCGCGGGACAGGGGTCGAGCAGTACTTC.

The sample holds a few counts of this clonotype. V is TRBV20-1 and J is TRBJ1-5, with D maybe TRBD1 (6 bases). The CDR3 runs to 15 residues. The ends were cut back, 3 bases at V and 1 base at J, with 13 bases in the middle. The germline gives CDR1 DFQATT, CDR2 SNEGSKA (reference sequence). In nucleotides, the CDR3 is TGCAGTGCTAGTGGGGGCAGGGGAAGCAATCAGCCCCAGCATTTT. This gives the protein CSASGGRGSNQPQHF.

This clonotype was found a few times. V usage is TRBV12-3 or TRBV12-4 and J usage is TRBJ2-7; maybe TRBD2 (6 bases). This CDR3 is built from 15 residues. Trimming cost V 6 bases and J 2 bases, with 17 bases left between them. CDR3 DNA sequence: TGTGCCAGCAGCCCTGGGAGGCGGCGCCCCTACGAGCAGTACTTC. This codes for CASSPGRRRPYEQYF.

This clonotype has a count of ten or more. The chain employs TRBV20-1 and TRBJ2-5; 7 positions agree with TRBD2. CDR3 length: 15 amino acids. The germline CDR1 and CDR2 sequences are DFQATT and SNEGSKA (reference sequence). V was pared by 1 base and J by 5 bases, with 10 bases of the junction left unmatched. The CDR3 nucleotides read TGCAGTGCTAGAGTCGGGGGGAATGCTCAGGAGACCCAGTACTTC. As protein: CSARVGGNAQETQYF.